This T cell receptor (beta chain) emerged from a study of T cell repertoires in cytomegalovirus infection. Overall study findings and caveats: Clonotypes of TCR beta that were HLA-C-restricted and CMV-specific dominated the ex vivo response. The cumulative frequency of public TCR beta families distinguished individuals who carried CMV together with the relevant HLA.

Of note for this clonotype: Its matching antigen is unknown.

Using its own MiXCR run on the reads, TCRdb lists one record per CDR3 protein. The sample lists hundreds of thousands of distinct CDR3 sequences; approximately 10% were seen once. The length of the CDR3 is 13 residues. The V segment lost 6 bases and the J segment 6 bases; nucleotides outside the gene matches: 7. CDR1 is MDHEN, CDR2 SYDVKM, per germline. This TCR was recovered from a human donor in good health (CMV status not recorded). Some clones in this sample may be carry-over from other donors' samples. The sample comprised PBMCs. The V call is TRBV28, the J call TRBJ2-7, with 8 bases matching TRBD2. This chain's CDR3 is CASRGAGVGEQYF. In DNA form, the CDR3 reads TGTGCCAGCAGAGGAGCGGGAGTAGGCGAGCAGTACTTC.